This TCR beta chain appears in the sequencing data of a study of regulatory T cells in long-lasting Graves disease. The CDR3 has 14 residues. Trimming cost V 2 bases and J 1 base, with 6 bases left between them. Germline-derived CDR1 and CDR2 are SGHTA and FQGTGA. Documented time point: newly diagnosed GD, antithyroid drugs for less than 3 months. Extracted RNA from PBMCs served as the source of the TCR library. Arm-PCR of CDR3 regions and iRepertoire HTBI primers were the basis on which TCR beta libraries were built. In TCRdb, the multiplex PCR reads were re-called with MiXCR into one record per CDR3 protein. The sample has around 470,000 distinct CDR3 sequences; 12% to 15% are singletons. Turning to this clonotype: This sequence may be a read error, since a much larger clone differs from it by one base.

The same specimen was also included in a second study, on T cells in Graves' hyperthyroidism and ophthalmopathy.

This TCR came from a woman aged 45-65 years with Graves disease. The V call is TRBV7-3, the J call TRBJ2-1; D may be TRBD2 (5 bases). The sequencing here drew on peripheral blood mononuclear cells (PBMCs), taken at new diagnosis, from a patient treated with antithyroid drugs. CDR3 sequence reads: CASSLGESYNEQFF. The CDR3 region has the DNA TGTGCCAGCAGCTTAGGGGAGTCCTACAATGAGCAGTTCTTC.